Listed here are 17 T cell receptor beta chains from one sample, sequenced in a study of blood T cell repertoires in COVID-19 (dated by TCRdb to 2019 to 2021). The library was generated by the immunoSEQ multiplex PCR assay. In TCRdb, the immuneACCESS table is reduced to in-frame sequences with V and J assigned. These tables do not hold every clone; where another copy was compared, an unresolved V gene accounts for under half, and the others remain unexplained. The sample table shows 200,000 to 250,000 clones, and under 85% are seen once. Roughly 7% of the sample comes from the top ten. Sequencing was done on a sample of peripheral blood. These receptor sequences come from a woman of 80 years or more with COVID-19, enrolled during active disease.

CDR3 in amino acids: CASSSGGPSFDTQYF. CDR3 nucleotides: TGCGCCAGCAGCTCCGGAGGGCCTAGCTTTGATACGCAGTATTTT. The rearrangement joins TRBV5-1 to TRBJ2-3, with D perhaps matching TRBD2 (6 bases). Germline loops: CDR1 SGHRS, CDR2 YFSETQ. The CDR3 sequence is 15 residues long. Trimming took off 3 bases at V and 6 bases at J, with 17 bases between the two ends.

This sequence joins TRBV9 and TRBJ1-1; tentatively, D is TRBD1 (6 bases). The germline V gene encodes CDR1 SGDLS and CDR2 YYNGEE. There are 13 residues in the CDR3. Deletions cut 2 bases from V and 5 bases from J, with 10 bases between. The CDR3 coding sequence is TGTGCCAGCAGCGTTGGCCAGGGGACTGAAGCTTTCTTT. This encodes CASSVGQGTEAFF.

The chain recombines TRBV7-8 with TRBJ1-1; 7 positions match TRBD1. The V segment lost 7 bases and the J segment 4 bases; nucleotides outside the gene matches: 9. In germline, CDR1 is SGHVS, CDR2 FQNEAQ. This CDR3 spans 14 amino acids. DNA for the CDR3: TGTGCCAGCAAACGACAGGGTGGCTCCACTGAAGCTTTCTTT. This gives the protein CASKRQGGSTEAFF.

The chain uses TRBV5-1 and TRBJ1-2; a weak D match, TRBD1 (6 bases). Trimming removed 3 bases from V and 4 bases from J, with 10 bases in between. The germline CDR1 and CDR2 sequences are SGHRS and YFSETQ. The CDR3 consists of 13 residues. CDR3 DNA sequence: TGCGCCAGCAGCTCAGGGGACGGCTATGGCTACACCTTC. Translated: CASSSGDGYGYTF.

The rearrangement uses TRBV19 and TRBJ1-1; no firm D call. There are 15 residues in the CDR3. Germline V lookup: CDR1 LNHDA, CDR2 SQIVND (reference sequence). Trimming left V 6 bases short and J 4 bases short, with 18 bases between. The CDR3 is CASSTVRLPGTEAFF. Here the CDR3 DNA reads TGTGCCAGTAGCACAGTTAGGCTTCCCGGCACTGAAGCTTTCTTT.

V and J are TRBV7-8 and TRBJ1-5; D perhaps matches TRBD1 (5 bases). Trimming removed 1 base at V and 5 bases at J, with 15 bases between. Germline CDR1 and CDR2: SGHVS and FQNEAQ. CDR3 length equals 16 residues. The CDR3 region is CASSLVGGVGDQPQHF. CDR3 DNA sequence: TGTGCCAGCAGCTTAGTGGGAGGGGTGGGCGATCAGCCCCAGCATTTT.

This chain uses TRBV18 with TRBJ1-3; D is unresolved. This CDR3 is 16 amino acids long. CDR1 and CDR2 (germline): KGHSH, LQKENI. Trimming took off 3 bases at V and 0 bases at J, with 12 bases between the two ends. The CDR3 coding sequence is TGTGCCAGCTCACCCATCGACACAAGCTCTGGAAACACCATATATTTT. It translates to CASSPIDTSSGNTIYF.

The J gene is TRBJ1-5, the V gene TRBV5-4; perhaps TRBD1 as D (6 bases). The CDR3 has 15 residues. Trimming removed 0 bases from V and 4 bases from J, with 11 bases in between. Germline CDR1 and CDR2: SGHNT and YYREEE (reference sequence). CDR3 sequence reads: CASSLAGTPNQPQHF. The CDR3 region has the DNA TGTGCCAGCAGCTTGGCCGGGACACCAAATCAGCCCCAGCATTTT.

The CDR3 DNA sequence: TGTGCCAGCAGCGTAGGCTTTCTGGGGGCCGCGAATTCACCCCTCCACTTT. Translated: CASSVGFLGAANSPLHF. This chain links TRBV9 with TRBJ1-6, with a weak D call TRBD1 (6 bases). Germline CDR1 reads SGDLS; CDR2 reads YYNGEE. This CDR3 has 17 residues. V lost 0 bases and J lost 7, with 17 bases in between.

This chain joins TRBV5-1 and TRBJ2-7, with D perhaps TRBD1 (5 bases). From germline, CDR1 is SGHRS and CDR2 YFSETQ. The CDR3 contains 14 residues. V was trimmed by 5 bases and J by 2 bases, leaving 14 bases between them. CDR3 in amino acids: CASSPGLFTYEQYF. In DNA, the CDR3 is TGCGCCAGCAGTCCAGGGCTTTTCACCTACGAGCAGTACTTC.

V usage is TRBV18 and J usage is TRBJ1-2; tentative D call: TRBD1 (5 bases). V lost 6 bases and J lost 3, with 11 bases in between. The CDR3 is 13 amino acids. Germline lookup yields CDR1 KGHSH and CDR2 LQKENI. The CDR3 nucleotides read TGTGCCAGCTCTTTACAGGTCGACTATGGCTACACCTTC. Translating it yields CASSLQVDYGYTF. Based on the CDR3 plus reference TRBV18 and TRBJ1-2, the full variable domain is NAGVMQNPRHLVRRRGQEARLRCSPMKGHSHVYWYRQLPEEGLKFMVYLQKENIIDESGMPKERFSAEFPKEGPSILRIQQVVRGDSAAYFCASSLQVDYGYTFGSGTRLTVV.

Regarding this clone: The same CDR3 can be traced to other DNA sequences in this sample. V usage is TRBV2 and J usage is TRBJ1-3, with D unclear. This CDR3 contains 12 residues. Germline-derived CDR1 and CDR2 are SNHLY and FYNNEI. Deletions cut 6 bases from V and 3 bases from J, with 6 bases between. The chain's CDR3 is CASRADGNTIYF. DNA for the CDR3: TGTGCCAGCAGGGCAGATGGAAACACCATATATTTT.

The table lists this clone with a count of one. V is TRBV9 and J is TRBJ2-2, with 7 bases matching TRBD2. The CDR3 is 13 residues long. The V gene end was trimmed by 3 bases and the J gene end by 6 bases; junction bases not matched to a gene: 2. Germline V gives CDR1 SGDLS, CDR2 YYNGEE. The CDR3 sequence: CASSDSGAGELFF. The CDR3 nucleotides read TGTGCCAGCAGCGACAGCGGGGCCGGGGAGCTGTTTTTT.

The chain couples TRBV5-6 to TRBJ2-1; 10 bases fit TRBD2. With 4 bases clipped from V and 1 base from J, the junction kept 11 bases outside the gene matches. The CDR3 length is 18 residues. CDR1 and CDR2 (germline): SGHDT, YYEEEE. The CDR3 sequence is CASSLSSGRFGSYNEQFF. The CDR3 nucleotides are TGTGCCAGCAGCCTCTCTAGCGGGAGATTTGGGTCCTACAATGAGCAGTTCTTC.

A remark on this clone: Other DNA sequences in the same sample also yield this CDR3. V is TRBV14 and J is TRBJ1-2; a weak D match, TRBD1 (6 bases). Germline V gene lookup returns CDR1 SGHDN and CDR2 FVKESK. The V and J ends lost 1 base and 4 bases respectively, with 7 bases between them. The CDR3 runs 13 residues. The DNA for the CDR3 is TGTGCCAGCAGCCAAGGACAGGCCTATGGCTACACCTTC. It is translated as CASSQGQAYGYTF.

J is TRBJ2-3 and V is TRBV6-6, with TRBD2 matching over 7 bases. The junction had 15 bases not matched to a gene; V was cut back by 5 bases and J by 1 base. The CDR3 spans 18 residues. CDR1 MNHNY and CDR2 SVGAGI come from the germline V gene (reference sequence). The CDR3 nucleotides read TGTGCCAGCAGTCCCGGGACTAACCCCTGGGGAGGCACAGATACGCAGTATTTT. Its translation: CASSPGTNPWGGTDTQYF.

The chain uses TRBV5-1 and TRBJ1-2; D not resolved. V was cut by 3 bases and J by 2 bases, with 11 bases left in between. The CDR3 has 14 residues. From germline, CDR1 is SGHRS and CDR2 YFSETQ. As DNA, the CDR3 is TGCGCCAGCAGCTCTTCAACAGTGAACTATGGCTACACCTTC. Its translation: CASSSSTVNYGYTF.